Presented here are 27 T cell receptor beta chains from one specimen sequenced in a study of CD8+ T cells in alopecia areata. cDNA serving as the sequencing template came from extracted, reverse transcribed RNA. This table comes from immunoSEQ multiplex PCR, and its TCRdb copy is limited to in-frame clones, with some not included. The top ten clones hold 3.1% of a sample with some 110,000 clones, roughly two fifths of them seen once. Source material: CD4+ T cells sorted from blood. These receptors all stem from a human donor with alopecia areata.

V and J are TRBV7-2 and TRBJ2-5; TRBD1 matches at 7 bases. The CDR3 is 13 amino acids. The germline V gene encodes CDR1 SGHTA and CDR2 FQGNSA. J gave up 1 base and V 5 bases, and 1 base lay outside the gene matches. The CDR3 loop is CASSGQVQETQYF. The CDR3 coding sequence is TGTGCCAGCAGCGGACAGGTCCAAGAGACCCAGTACTTC.

V is TRBV7-2 and J is TRBJ2-6, with 7 bases fitting TRBD1. Germline V gene data show CDR1 as SGHTA and CDR2 as FQGNSA. J gave up 0 bases and V 5 bases, and 10 bases lay outside the gene matches. This CDR3 comprises 18 residues. Written as DNA, the CDR3 is TGTGCCAGCAGCCATTCCGGGACAGTGCGCTCTGGGGCCAACGTCCTGACTTTC. Amino acids: CASSHSGTVRSGANVLTF.

This clone was counted between two and nine times. The chain employs TRBV29-1 and TRBJ1-5; D perhaps matches TRBD1 (5 bases). The CDR3 has 13 residues. The germline CDR1 and CDR2 sequences are SQVTM and ANQGSEA. V shed 4 bases and J shed 1 base, with 8 bases lying between them. The DNA of the CDR3 is TGCAGCGTTGCCCGGGACAGCAATCAGCCCCAGCATTTT. It encodes CSVARDSNQPQHF.

The chain links TRBV7-2 to TRBJ2-7, with D hard to call. This CDR3 has 12 residues. V gave up 5 bases and J gave up 2 bases, with 7 bases separating them. Per germline, CDR1 SGHTA and CDR2 FQGNSA. CDR3 bases: TGTGCCAGCAGCGTTACAGCCTACGAGCAGTACTTC. Translation gives CASSVTAYEQYF. Looking up the rest from reference TRBV7-2 and TRBJ2-7 gives the full variable domain: GAGVSQSPSNKVTEKGKDVELRCDPISGHTALYWYRQSLGQGLEFLIYFQGNSAPDKSGLPSDRFSAERTGGSVSTLTIQRTQQEDSAVYLCASSVTAYEQYFGPGTRLTVT.

The J gene is TRBJ2-5, the V gene TRBV9; perhaps TRBD1 as D (7 bases). The CDR3 is made up of 16 amino acids. V was clipped by 5 bases and J by 0 bases, with 17 bases between them. Germline loops: CDR1 SGDLS, CDR2 YYNGEE. The CDR3 loop reads CASSVLAGGYQETQYF. CDR3 coding DNA: TGTGCCAGCAGTGTCCTGGCAGGGGGGTACCAAGAGACCCAGTACTTC.

This clone showed up just a few times. V usage is TRBV29-1 and J usage is TRBJ2-1; D call uncertain. The CDR3 has 12 amino acids. Deletions cut 0 bases from V and 12 bases from J, with 12 bases between. Germline CDR1 SQVTM, CDR2 ANQGSEA. The CDR3 region has the DNA TGCAGCGTTGAAGAGAATGCAACGGGGCAGTTCTTC. Amino acid sequence: CSVEENATGQFF.

The V and J genes are TRBV28 and TRBJ1-5; possible D gene TRBD1, 5 bases. The CDR3 totals 14 residues. V dropped 1 base and J dropped 4 bases, with 8 bases sitting between them. Per germline, CDR1 MDHEN and CDR2 SYDVKM. CDR3 DNA sequence: TGTGCCAGCAGTTTATCGACAGTTAATCAGCCCCAGCATTTT. Translation gives CASSLSTVNQPQHF. The variable domain in full, with the rest retrieved from reference TRBV28 and TRBJ1-5, is DVKVTQSSRYLVKRTGEKVFLECVQDMDHENMFWYRQDPGLGLRLIYFSYDVKMKEKGDIPEGYSVSREKKERFSLILESASTNQTSMYLCASSLSTVNQPQHFGDGTRLSIL.

V is TRBV6-6 and J is TRBJ2-5; 7 bases are shared with TRBD2. The CDR3 runs 14 residues. Germline V CDR1 and CDR2: MNHNY, SVGAGI (reference sequence). V lost 4 bases to trimming and J lost 5 bases; unmatched junction nucleotides: 7. CDR3 nucleotides: TGTGCCAGCAGTTTGTCCGGGGGGATGGAGACCCAGTACTTC. It translates to CASSLSGGMETQYF.

V and J are TRBV9 and TRBJ2-3, with 9 positions matching TRBD1. V shed 2 bases and J 2 bases; nucleotides not matched to a gene: 3. This CDR3 contains 15 residues. Germline V gene sequence: CDR1 SGDLS, CDR2 YYNGEE. CDR3 sequence reads: CASSVRTGDTDTQYF. CDR3 bases: TGTGCCAGCAGCGTGCGGACAGGGGACACAGATACGCAGTATTTT.

This clone was detected a few times. V usage is TRBV30 and J usage is TRBJ1-1; D may be TRBD1 (5 bases). The CDR3 loop spans 15 amino acids. With 6 bases removed from V and 6 bases from J, the gap between germline ends came to 23 bases. Per the germline V gene, CDR1 is GTSNPN and CDR2 is SVGIG (reference sequence). CDR3 residues: CACSGGPVDRAEAFF. The CDR3 nucleotides are TGTGCCTGCTCCGGGGGACCAGTTGATAGGGCTGAAGCTTTCTTT.

The J gene is TRBJ2-7, the V gene TRBV28; D is undetermined. Trimming stripped 7 bases from V and 4 bases from J, with 14 bases between. The CDR3 spans 13 residues. The V gene's germline CDR1 is MDHEN and CDR2 SYDVKM. Here the CDR3 reads CASTTKAKYEQYF. In DNA form, the CDR3 reads TGTGCCAGCACTACCAAAGCGAAATACGAGCAGTACTTC.

This chain's CDR3 is CASSQYRGGYEQYF. CDR3 DNA: TGTGCCAGCAGCCAGTACAGGGGTGGGTACGAGCAGTACTTC. V and J are TRBV7-2 and TRBJ2-7, with 7 positions matching TRBD1. V trimming: 5 bases; J trimming: 4 bases; junction bases outside the gene matches: 8. There are 14 residues in the CDR3. Germline CDR1 SGHTA, CDR2 FQGNSA. Full variable domain (rest looked up from reference TRBV7-2 and TRBJ2-7): GAGVSQSPSNKVTEKGKDVELRCDPISGHTALYWYRQSLGQGLEFLIYFQGNSAPDKSGLPSDRFSAERTGGSVSTLTIQRTQQEDSAVYLCASSQYRGGYEQYFGPGTRLTVT.

This clone has only a few counts. Other DNA sequences from this sample encode an identical CDR3 as well. This chain uses TRBV18 with TRBJ1-1; D is undetermined. Germline V gives CDR1 KGHSH, CDR2 LQKENI. The CDR3 is 12 amino acids. V lost 3 bases, J lost 0 bases, and 2 bases lay in between. The CDR3 is CASSPLNTEAFF. CDR3 bases: TGTGCCAGCTCACCCCTGAACACTGAAGCTTTCTTT.

V gene TRBV18 combines with J gene TRBJ2-7; D may correspond to TRBD1 or TRBD2 (5 bases each). Germline CDR1 KGHSH, CDR2 LQKENI. CDR3 size: 12 residues. Deletions cut 4 bases from V and 6 bases from J, with 10 bases between. The CDR3 spells CASSLGTGEQYF. The DNA of the CDR3 is TGTGCCAGCTCACTCGGGACCGGCGAGCAGTACTTC.

The chain has TRBV30 and TRBJ2-2, with D uncertain. Germline V lookup: CDR1 GTSNPN, CDR2 SVGIG (reference sequence). The CDR3 is 11 amino acids. V lost 5 bases to trimming and J lost 5 bases, with 6 bases between them. The CDR3 here is CAWALTGELFF. The CDR3 DNA reads TGTGCCTGGGCTCTAACCGGGGAGCTGTTTTTT. Full variable domain (rest looked up from reference TRBV30 and TRBJ2-2): SQTIHQWPATLVQPVGSPLSLECTVEGTSNPNLYWYRQAAGRGLQLLFYSVGIGQISSEVPQNLSASRPQDRQFILSSKKLLLSDSGFYLCAWALTGELFFGEGSRLTVL.

The gene calls are TRBV29-1 and TRBJ2-6; the D gene is possibly TRBD2 (6 bases). The CDR3 runs to 15 residues. V was clipped by 6 bases and J by 0 bases, with 12 bases between them. Germline CDR1 reads SQVTM; CDR2 reads ANQGSEA. In DNA, the CDR3 is TGCAGCGTGGGGACTGGTGGCTCTGGGGCCAACGTCCTGACTTTC. Translated: CSVGTGGSGANVLTF.

This clone was recorded a few times. V and J are TRBV5-1 and TRBJ2-7, with D tentatively TRBD1 or TRBD2 (5 bases each). The CDR3 contains 14 residues. Germline assignment: CDR1 SGHRS and CDR2 YFSETQ. The ends were cut back, 3 bases at V and 3 bases at J, with 13 bases in the middle. CDR3 in amino acids: CASSSPGRSYEQYF. The CDR3 bases are TGCGCCAGCAGCTCCCCGGGACGGAGCTACGAGCAGTACTTC. Complete variable domain (other parts from reference TRBV5-1 and TRBJ2-7): KAGVTQTPRYLIKTRGQQVTLSCSPISGHRSVSWYQQTPGQGLQFLFEYFSETQRNKGNFPGRFSGRQFSNSRSEMNVSTLELGDSALYLCASSSPGRSYEQYFGPGTRLTVT.

The chain uses TRBV29-1 and TRBJ2-6, with a possible D match to TRBD1 (6 bases). CDR3 length: 15 amino acids. The V end was cut by 4 bases, the J end by 0 bases, with 10 bases between. Germline assignment: CDR1 SQVTM and CDR2 ANQGSEA. In DNA, the CDR3 is TGCAGCGTTGCCACAGGGAGCTCTGGGGCCAACGTCCTGACTTTC. Protein: CSVATGSSGANVLTF.

This clone showed up just a few times. The chain links TRBV29-1 to TRBJ1-3, with a weak D call TRBD1 (6 bases). The V end lost 5 bases, the J end lost 0 bases, and 14 bases lay between the germline ends. CDR3 length equals 15 residues. CDR1 is SQVTM, CDR2 ANQGSEA, per germline. The CDR3: CSVLGGPLSGNTIYF. CDR3 in DNA: TGCAGCGTTTTGGGGGGCCCACTCTCTGGAAACACCATATATTTT.

The table lists this clone with a few counts. The rearrangement joins TRBV14 to TRBJ1-1; D not certain. The CDR3 is made up of 17 amino acids. Per germline, CDR1 SGHDN and CDR2 FVKESK. The V end was cut by 1 base, the J end by 3 bases, with 18 bases between. CDR3: CASSQGEVASIYTEAFF. CDR3 DNA sequence: TGTGCCAGCAGCCAAGGTGAAGTGGCAAGTATCTACACTGAAGCTTTCTTT.

This chain links TRBV9 with TRBJ2-7, with a weak D call TRBD1 (6 bases). Germline V CDR1 and CDR2: SGDLS, YYNGEE. The CDR3 covers 15 residues. V lost 0 bases to trimming and J lost 2 bases, with 12 bases between them. CDR3 residues: CASSVAGTSTYEQYF. For the CDR3, the DNA is TGTGCCAGCAGCGTAGCAGGGACAAGTACCTACGAGCAGTACTTC.

There are a few counts of this clone. This chain uses TRBV5-8 with TRBJ1-3, with 8 bases aligning to TRBD1. V dropped 4 bases and J dropped 2; count of bases not matched to a gene: 2. There are 14 residues in the CDR3. The germline V gene has CDR1 SGHTS and CDR2 YDEGEE. The CDR3 here is CASSTGGTGNTIYF. In DNA form, the CDR3 reads TGTGCCAGCAGCACAGGGGGAACTGGAAACACCATATATTTT.

The J gene is TRBJ2-1, the V gene TRBV6-6, with D uncertain. V shed 6 bases and J shed 8 bases, with 8 bases lying between them. This CDR3 spans 11 amino acids. The germline CDR1 and CDR2 sequences are MNHNY and SVGAGI (reference sequence). CDR3 sequence reads: CASSTRDEQFF. The CDR3, as DNA: TGTGCCAGCAGCACTCGGGATGAGCAGTTCTTC.

The chain couples TRBV30 to TRBJ1-3; the D gene is possibly TRBD1 (6 bases). This CDR3 region has 15 residues. Trimming shortened V by 4 bases and J by 2 bases, and 15 bases separated the two germline ends. Per germline, CDR1 GTSNPN and CDR2 SVGIG (reference sequence). The CDR3 DNA reads as TGTGCCTGGATGGATCGGCCAGGGGCTGGAAACACCATATATTTT. This translates into CAWMDRPGAGNTIYF.

This clone was found a few times. The chain carries TRBV6-6 and TRBJ2-3; D gene unclear. The germline gives CDR1 MNHNY, CDR2 SVGAGI (reference sequence). Trimming shortened V by 5 bases and J by 0 bases, and 0 bases separated the two germline ends. The CDR3 runs 11 residues. Written as DNA, the CDR3 is TGTGCCAGCAGTAGCACAGATACGCAGTATTTT. Amino acids: CASSSTDTQYF.

The V call is TRBV4-1, the J call TRBJ1-2; D is unresolved. V lost 0 bases and J lost 5, with 13 bases in between. The germline V gene encodes CDR1 MGHRA and CDR2 YSYEKL. CDR3 length: 15 amino acids. CDR3 nucleotides: TGCGCCAGCAGCCAAGATCCCGGCCTCGGGTATGGCTACACCTTC. Encoded protein: CASSQDPGLGYGYTF.

This clone was seen once. This chain joins TRBV30 and TRBJ2-5; perhaps D is TRBD1 or TRBD2 (5 bases each). The CDR3 runs to 12 residues. V lost 3 bases to trimming and J lost 5 bases, with 10 bases between them. Germline V gives CDR1 GTSNPN, CDR2 SVGIG (reference sequence). CDR3 loop: CAWSRDVETQYF. The CDR3 region has the DNA TGTGCCTGGAGCCGGGACGTCGAGACCCAGTACTTC.